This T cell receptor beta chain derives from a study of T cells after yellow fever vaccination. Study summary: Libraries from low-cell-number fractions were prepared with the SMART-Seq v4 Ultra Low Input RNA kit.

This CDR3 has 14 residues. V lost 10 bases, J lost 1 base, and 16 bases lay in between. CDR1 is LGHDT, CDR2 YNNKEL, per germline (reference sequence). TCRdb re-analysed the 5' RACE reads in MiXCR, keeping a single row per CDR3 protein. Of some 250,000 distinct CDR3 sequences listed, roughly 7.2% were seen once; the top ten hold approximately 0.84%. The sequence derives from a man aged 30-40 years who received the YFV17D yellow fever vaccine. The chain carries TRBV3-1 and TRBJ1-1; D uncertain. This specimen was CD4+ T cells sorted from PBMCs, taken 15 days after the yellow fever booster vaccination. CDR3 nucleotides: TGTGCCACCTGCCAAGGAGGACGGAACACTGAAGCTTTCTTT. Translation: CATCQGGRNTEAFF.